The 10 T cell receptor beta chains listed next were all sequenced from one sample in a study of cytomegalovirus exposure and HLA in healthy donors. 13 Jbeta primers and 60 Vbeta primers were used for the PCR. TCRdb's table, derived via immunoSEQ multiplex PCR, lists solely in-frame clones and lacks some. The data contain some 190,000 clones, roughly 80% of them seen just once; the ten biggest clones take up more than 3%. Sequencing was done on a sample of PBMCs. All receptors derive from a man aged 35 to 55 in good health and CMV-seropositive.

The chain is built from TRBV19 and TRBJ2-1, with D possibly matching TRBD2 (5 bases). Trimming cost V 3 bases and J 3 bases, with 12 bases left between them. This CDR3 is built from 15 residues. Germline values: CDR1 LNHDA, CDR2 SQIVND (reference sequence). As DNA, the CDR3 is TGTGCCAGTAGTATCGAGGCTAGCAGCTACAATGAGCAGTTCTTC. This translates into CASSIEASSYNEQFF. Full variable domain (remainder filled in from reference TRBV19 and TRBJ2-1): DGGITQSPKYLFRKEGQNVTLSCEQNLNHDAMYWYRQDPGQGLRLIYYSQIVNDFQKGDIAEGYSVSREKKESFPLTVTSAQKNPTAFYLCASSIEASSYNEQFFGPGTRLTVL.

The V call is TRBV7-7, the J call TRBJ2-2, with D unresolved. V shed 6 bases and J shed 3 bases, with 23 bases lying between them. This CDR3 region has 18 residues. CDR1 is SSHAT and CDR2 is FNYEAQ in the germline V gene (reference sequence). The CDR3 sequence is CASSSSPFVGPDTGELFF. Written as DNA, the CDR3 is TGTGCCAGCAGTTCCTCGCCGTTCGTGGGCCCGGACACCGGGGAGCTGTTTTTT.

The chain links TRBV18 to TRBJ1-5; D remains ambiguous. The V and J ends lost 3 bases and 5 bases respectively, with 11 bases between them. This CDR3 region has 14 residues. The germline CDR1 and CDR2 sequences are KGHSH and LQKENI. The CDR3 is CASSPGVEDQPQHF. CDR3 coding DNA: TGTGCCAGCTCACCGGGCGTGGAGGATCAGCCCCAGCATTTT.

Here the CDR3 reads CASTPQQGRNQPQHF. The DNA of the CDR3 is TGTGCCAGTACCCCCCAGCAGGGCAGAAATCAGCCCCAGCATTTT. This chain links TRBV19 with TRBJ1-5; D is possibly TRBD1 (5 bases). Trimming pared 7 bases from V and 4 bases from J, leaving 17 bases between. Germline CDR1 and CDR2: LNHDA and SQIVND (reference sequence). The CDR3 totals 15 residues. Based on the CDR3 plus reference TRBV19 and TRBJ1-5, the full variable domain is DGGITQSPKYLFRKEGQNVTLSCEQNLNHDAMYWYRQDPGQGLRLIYYSQIVNDFQKGDIAEGYSVSREKKESFPLTVTSAQKNPTAFYLCASTPQQGRNQPQHFGDGTRLSIL.

Here the CDR3 reads CASSQGLAGGRVETQYF. CDR3 nucleotides: TGCGCCAGCAGCCAAGGGCTAGCGGGAGGAAGGGTGGAGACCCAGTACTTC. This chain links TRBV4-1 with TRBJ2-5, with TRBD2 matching over 11 bases. Germline V gene data show CDR1 as MGHRA and CDR2 as YSYEKL. V lost 1 base and J lost 5; bases outside the gene matches: 9. The length of the CDR3 is 17 residues.

The chain uses TRBV7-2 and TRBJ2-5, with 8 bases lining up with TRBD2. This CDR3 contains 15 residues. After removal of 5 bases from V and 0 bases from J, the junction contained 5 bases not matched to a gene. Germline V lookup: CDR1 SGHTA, CDR2 FQGNSA. CDR3 nucleotides: TGTGCCAGCAGCAAACTAGCGGAGTACCAAGAGACCCAGTACTTC. Residues: CASSKLAEYQETQYF.

The chain joins TRBV28 to TRBJ1-4, with a possible D match to TRBD1 (6 bases). This CDR3 contains 16 residues. The V gene lost 8 bases and the J gene lost 7 bases, with 23 bases spanning the gap. CDR1 and CDR2 (germline): MDHEN, SYDVKM. The CDR3 nucleotides read TGTGCCAGCGCCGCCGGGCATGCAGGGGTGGGTGAAAAACTGTTTTTT. Encoded protein: CASAAGHAGVGEKLFF.

The chain uses TRBV6-1 and TRBJ2-5; 10 bases are a match to TRBD1. Germline V gene data show CDR1 as MNHNS and CDR2 as SASEGT. CDR3 length: 14 residues. With V trimmed by 4 bases and J by 5 bases, 4 bases remained unmatched. This CDR3 is CASSGQGAVETQYF. The CDR3 bases are TGTGCCAGCAGTGGACAGGGGGCGGTGGAGACCCAGTACTTC.

This sequence joins TRBV2 and TRBJ1-4; unclear D gene. V was pared by 6 bases and J by 5 bases, with 4 bases between. The CDR3 loop spans 11 amino acids. Germline V gene lookup returns CDR1 SNHLY and CDR2 FYNNEI. The CDR3 sequence is CASSPNEKLFF. Here the CDR3 DNA reads TGTGCCAGCAGCCCAAATGAAAAACTGTTTTTT.

DNA of the CDR3: TGTGCCAGCAGCTTAGTAGGGGGACTAGCGGGAGCCTGGGAGCAGTTCTTC. As protein: CASSLVGGLAGAWEQFF. J is TRBJ2-1 and V is TRBV7-8, with 14 bases fitting TRBD2. The CDR3 covers 17 residues. The germline gives CDR1 SGHVS, CDR2 FQNEAQ. Unmatched junction bases numbered 9, after V lost 1 base and J lost 10 bases.